The source of this TCR beta chain is a study of T cells in localized non-small cell lung cancer. Profiling relied on immunoSEQ multiplex PCR, and the TCRdb table lists in-frame clones only, not all of them. The data hold tens of thousands of clones, with roughly 81% observed a single time. This clone has only a few counts. Trimming at V came to 4 bases and at J to 0 bases, leaving 11 bases not matched to a gene. Germline CDR1 SGHRS, CDR2 YFSETQ. CDR3 length: 17 amino acids. This receptor was obtained from a female donor of 60 years or more with stage I lung adenocarcinoma. The sequences come from peripheral blood, collected before any cancer treatment. The chain links TRBV5-1 to TRBJ1-2, with TRBD1 identical over 8 bases. CDR3 DNA: TGCGCCAGCAGCCCCGGGACAGGTTTCTTAGCTAACTATGGCTACACCTTC. Amino acids: CASSPGTGFLANYGYTF.